The source of this T cell receptor (beta chain) is a study of blood T cell repertoires in COVID-19. Study as a whole: T cells, B-cell-depleted T cells, or PBMCs provided the cDNA or gDNA that served as material.

Method: immunoSEQ multiplex PCR; TCRdb's copy keeps in-frame clones and lacks some. Of about 140,000 clones listed, around 80% are singletons. The CDR3 runs 16 residues. V shed 4 bases, J shed 2 bases, and the junction held 8 bases outside the gene matches. The germline V gene has CDR1 SGHRS and CDR2 YFSETQ. The sample consisted of peripheral blood. This TCR was sampled from an elderly man with acute or convalescent COVID-19. The chain employs TRBV5-1 and TRBJ2-7, with 11 positions matching TRBD1. Here the CDR3 DNA reads TGCGCCAGCAGCCCTGGGGGGACAGGGGGGACCTACGAGCAGTACTTC. Residues: CASSPGGTGGTYEQYF.